The entry that follows covers one T cell receptor (beta chain) sequence. Its matching antigen is unknown. This entry belongs to a study of T cells expressing NK-cell markers. Study-level information: There were seven HCMV-seropositive donors and one seronegative donor among the eight sequenced. Broader study findings: These same clonotypes (in a handful of donors) also led the CD3+CD56-NKG2C+ fraction. For about six donors, the dominant NKG2C+ clonotypes made up roughly 1.0-7.5% of their CD8+ T cells.

This CDR3 is 13 amino acids long. The germline V gene encodes CDR1 DFQATT and CDR2 SNEGSKA (reference sequence). TCRdb reworked the 5' RACE reads into one entry per CDR3 protein, no DNA. The repertoire table contains 350,000 to 450,000 distinct CDR3 sequences. Sample: blood T cells: a sorted CD56 or NKG2C T cell subset, CD4+ or CD8+ T cells, or bulk PBMC T cells (not recorded which). This sequence was found in a man aged 18-70 years in good health. J is TRBJ2-5 and V is TRBV20-1; TCRdb names TRBD1, which stays unverified in the absence of DNA. The CDR3 reads CSARWGPKETQYF.